These T cell receptor beta chains were read from a single sample in a study of shared clonotypes between healthy human individuals. Generated by immunoSEQ multiplex PCR, the TCRdb table keeps only in-frame clones and is missing some. The data show some 530,000 clones, approximately 81% seen once. Sample: PBMCs. The receptors derive from a woman aged 35 to 49 in good health. Some clones in this sample may be carry-over from other donors' samples. CDR3s include the opening cysteine and the closing phenylalanine or tryptophan. Fields, in order: D gene, V gene, clone size, J gene, CDR3 protein, CDR3 DNA. The D gene is left open where the match is weak. Where a row states a size, it is once, few, many or the class of an expanded clone; other rows omit it.

>NA|TRBV5-4|NA|TRBJ2-3
CASSGSDRTDTQCF
TGTGCCAGCAGCGGGTCGGACCGAACAGATACGCAGTGTTTT
>TRBD1|TRBV5-4|NA|TRBJ2-6
CASRPTGAGANVLTF
TGTGCCAGCAGACCTACAGGGGCTGGGGCCAACGTCCTGACTTTC
>NA|TRBV9|NA|TRBJ2-3
CASSGGLITDTQYF
TGTGCCAGCAGCGGGGGGTTGATCACAGATACGCAGTATTTT
>NA|TRBV28|NA|TRBJ2-7
CASRVGEGLAVEQYF
TGTGCCAGCAGGGTGGGTGAGGGGCTCGCGGTCGAGCAGTACTTC
>NA|TRBV10-3|many|TRBJ2-7
CAISAGQGTVTYEQYF
TGTGCCATCAGTGCGGGTCAGGGGACCGTAACCTACGAGCAGTACTTC
>TRBD2|TRBV4-2|NA|TRBJ2-7
CASSHPGQGGPGEQYF
TGTGCCAGCAGCCACCCCGGGCAGGGAGGGCCGGGCGAGCAGTACTTC
>NA|TRBV29-1|NA|TRBJ2-3
CSVAPYTDTQYF
TGCAGCGTGGCCCCGTACACAGATACGCAGTATTTT
>NA|TRBV21-1|NA|TRBJ2-5
CASSKQGEETQYF
TGTGCCAGCAGCAAACAGGGGGAAGAGACCCAGTACTTC
>TRBD1|TRBV5-1|NA|TRBJ1-1
CASSLWVQGVNTEAFF
TGCGCCAGCAGCTTGTGGGTTCAGGGGGTTAACACTGAAGCTTTCTTT
>NA|TRBV11-3|few|TRBJ2-7
CATHFFSYEQYF
TGTGCCACCCATTTTTTCTCCTACGAGCAGTACTTC
>NA|TRBV5-3|NA|TRBJ1-1
CASSQRTSSTEAFF
TGCGCCAGCAGCCAACGTACGTCGAGCACTGAAGCTTTCTTT
>NA|TRBV7-6|NA|TRBJ2-5
CASKPEGHGFTQYF
TGTGCCAGCAAACCGGAGGGCCATGGTTTTACCCAGTACTTC
>NA|TRBV5-4|NA|TRBJ2-1
CASSLLTGSGNEQFF
TGTGCCAGCAGCTTGCTGACGGGGTCGGGTAATGAGCAGTTCTTC
>NA|TRBV19|NA|TRBJ2-3
CASSPGNSDTQYF
TGTGCCAGTAGTCCTGGGAATTCGGATACGCAGTATTTT
>NA|TRBV2|many|TRBJ2-3
CASMGPPGTDTQYF
TGTGCCAGCATGGGCCCCCCTGGCACAGATACGCAGTATTTT
>TRBD1|TRBV28|NA|TRBJ1-5
CASSPSRTGANQPQHF
TGTGCCAGCAGTCCCTCCCGCACAGGGGCCAATCAGCCCCAGCATTTT
>TRBD1|TRBV6-5|NA|TRBJ1-1
CASSSATGETEAFF
TGTGCCAGCAGTTCGGCGACAGGGGAAACTGAAGCTTTCTTT
>NA|TRBV4-2|NA|TRBJ2-3
CASSRQESDTQYF
TGTGCCAGCAGCCGGCAGGAATCAGATACGCAGTATTTT
>NA|TRBV4-2|NA|TRBJ1-4
CASSQFGGPGEKLFF
TGTGCCAGCAGCCAATTTGGGGGGCCCGGGGAAAAACTGTTTTTT
>NA|TRBV5-1|NA|TRBJ2-1
CASREALEKNNEQFF
TGCGCCAGCAGGGAAGCGTTAGAAAAGAACAATGAGCAGTTCTTC
>NA|TRBV11-3|NA|TRBJ1-1
CASSPHGESTEAFF
TGTGCCAGCAGCCCCCATGGGGAGTCGACTGAAGCTTTCTTT
>NA|TRBV30|NA|TRBJ2-7
CAWSFGVEQYF
TGTGCCTGGAGTTTCGGGGTCGAGCAGTACTTC
>NA|TRBV10-3|NA|TRBJ1-1
CAISTTGGSSAEAFF
TGTGCCATCAGTACCACCGGGGGGAGTAGCGCTGAAGCTTTCTTT
>NA|TRBV2|few|TRBJ1-2
CASRNPGITF
TGTGCCAGCAGAAACCCAGGGATCACCTTC
>NA|TRBV27|once|TRBJ1-1
CASSTFQGRREAFF
TGTGCCAGCAGTACCTTCCAGGGGCGCCGGGAAGCTTTCTTT
>TRBD2|TRBV9|NA|TRBJ2-1
CASSASGRANEQFF
TGTGCCAGCAGCGCTAGCGGGAGGGCCAATGAGCAGTTCTTC
>NA|TRBV5-4|NA|TRBJ2-3
CASSFNALRTATDTQYF
TGTGCCAGCAGCTTTAACGCGTTAAGGACAGCCACAGATACGCAGTATTTT
>TRBD2|TRBV19|NA|TRBJ2-3
CASSLLTSSYTQYF
TGTGCCAGTAGTCTCCTGACTAGCTCATATACGCAGTATTTT
>NA|TRBV15|NA|TRBJ2-7
CATSRDNFMMGEQYF
TGTGCCACCAGCAGAGATAATTTCATGATGGGCGAGCAGTACTTC
>NA|TRBV19|few|TRBJ1-1
CASTKVSKNTEAFF
TGTGCCAGTACCAAGGTCAGCAAGAACACTGAAGCTTTCTTT
>TRBD2|TRBV6-5|many|TRBJ2-1
CASSYGLAGAAVF
TGTGCCAGCAGTTACGGACTAGCGGGAGCCGCCGTCTTC
>NA|TRBV29-1|NA|TRBJ2-6
CSVEDPKRGGGANVLTF
TGCAGCGTTGAAGATCCAAAAAGGGGAGGAGGGGCCAACGTCCTGACTTTC